These 20 T cell receptor beta chains were sequenced from one sample in a study of beta chain features in type 1 diabetes. Every bit of the isolated RNA underwent reverse transcription, so sequencing read expressed TCRB transcripts. Produced via immunoSEQ multiplex PCR; TCRdb's table is partial and in-frame only. The sample includes about 900,000 clones, roughly a sixth of them seen just once. The sequencing sample was made of naive CD4+ T cells from blood. The receptors come from a woman aged 18-29 years in good health.

The rearrangement uses TRBV21-1 and TRBJ2-5; whether TRBD1, the table's D call, matches the DNA was not checked. The J call may be incorrect, as the DNA end agrees better with TRBJ2-7. TRBV21-1 is marked as a pseudogene. The CDR3 is made up of 13 amino acids. CDR3 nucleotides: TGTGCCAGGCAACTACAGTCAGGGAACGAGCAGTACTTC. Its translation is CARQLQSGNEQYF.

This clone was observed a few times. DNA for the CDR3: TGTGCCAGCAGCATAGTGGGGGACCCGGTACCGCATGGCTACACCTTC. This translates into CASSIVGDPVPHGYTF. The rearrangement uses TRBV7-9 and TRBJ1-2; tentatively, D is TRBD1 (5 bases). There are 16 residues in the CDR3. Germline V gene data show CDR1 as SEHNR and CDR2 as FQNEAQ (reference sequence). V was shortened by 5 bases and J by 6 bases, with 22 bases between the two germline ends. Full variable domain (missing parts from reference TRBV7-9 and TRBJ1-2): DTGVSQNPRHKITKRGQNVTFRCDPISEHNRLYWYRQTLGQGPEFLTYFQNEAQLEKSRLLSDRFSAERPKGSFSTLEIQRTEQGDSAMYLCASSIVGDPVPHGYTFGSGTRLTVV.

This clone appeared a few times. The rearrangement uses TRBV5-4 and TRBJ2-1; 16 bases are shared with TRBD2. From germline, CDR1 is SGHNT and CDR2 YYREEE (reference sequence). V was pared by 3 bases and J by 5 bases, with 5 bases of the junction left unmatched. The length of the CDR3 is 17 residues. The CDR3 DNA reads TGTGCCAGCAGCTCGGGACTAGCGGGAGGGATACACAATGAGCAGTTCTTC. The encoded protein is CASSSGLAGGIHNEQFF.

The chain is built from TRBV19 and TRBJ2-1; 10 bases are a match to TRBD2. V lost 6 bases and J lost 8; bases outside the gene matches: 10. CDR1 and CDR2 (germline): LNHDA, SQIVND (reference sequence). The CDR3 extends over 15 amino acids. CDR3 sequence (DNA): TGTGCCAGTAGATCAGGGGCTAGCGGGAGAGATGAGCAGTTCTTC. Protein: CASRSGASGRDEQFF.

The rearrangement joins TRBV11-3 to TRBJ2-7, with a weak D call TRBD1 (6 bases). Per the germline V gene, CDR1 is SGHNT and CDR2 is YENEEA. This CDR3 has 13 amino acids. Trimming removed 8 bases at V and 0 bases at J, with 11 bases between. The CDR3 DNA follows: TGTGCCAGCGAGGGACACAGCTCCTACGAGCAGTACTTC. It codes for CASEGHSSYEQYF.

There are a few counts of this clone. The chain combines TRBV2 with TRBJ2-7, with TRBD2 as a possible D gene (6 bases). The CDR3 is 14 residues long. Germline V lookup: CDR1 SNHLY, CDR2 FYNNEI. Trimming took off 5 bases at V and 2 bases at J, with 13 bases between the two ends. The CDR3 spells CASSTGLPPYEQYF. The CDR3 DNA reads TGTGCCAGCAGTACGGGACTGCCTCCCTACGAGCAGTACTTC.

The V call is TRBV7-9, the J call TRBJ2-7; 7 bases fit TRBD1. The V segment lost 6 bases and the J segment 2 bases; nucleotides outside the gene matches: 4. This CDR3 region has 13 residues. Germline V gives CDR1 SEHNR, CDR2 FQNEAQ (reference sequence). The CDR3 region is CASSRGQAYEQYF. DNA of the CDR3: TGTGCCAGCAGTCGCGGACAGGCCTACGAGCAGTACTTC.

V gene TRBV7-2 combines with J gene TRBJ1-5; TRBD1 is a possible D gene (6 bases). V shed 7 bases and J shed 9 bases, with 16 bases lying between them. CDR3 length: 13 amino acids. Per the germline V gene, CDR1 is SGHTA and CDR2 is FQGNSA. The CDR3 protein is CASNHIGDTPQHF. CDR3 in DNA: TGTGCCAGCAACCATATTGGGGACACGCCCCAGCATTTT.

The rearrangement joins TRBV6-6 to TRBJ2-7, with D possibly matching TRBD1 (5 bases). CDR1 and CDR2 from the germline V gene are MNHNY and SVGAGI (reference sequence). This CDR3 region has 15 residues. The germline V and J ends were trimmed by 2 bases and 0 bases, with 11 bases remaining between them. The CDR3 coding sequence is TGTGCCAGCAGTTACACGTCCCAGGGCTCCTACGAGCAGTACTTC. The encoded protein is CASSYTSQGSYEQYF.

This clone was seen a few times. The chain couples TRBV19 to TRBJ2-1; 8 nucleotides line up with TRBD2. The germline CDR1 and CDR2 sequences are LNHDA and SQIVND (reference sequence). The CDR3 sequence is 13 residues long. CDR3 region: CATLAGAYNEQFF. The CDR3 DNA is TGTGCTACGCTAGCGGGCGCTTACAATGAGCAGTTCTTC.

The chain uses TRBV7-2 and TRBJ2-1, with D possibly matching TRBD1 (5 bases). Trimming removed 6 bases from V and 10 bases from J, with 13 bases in between. The CDR3 is made up of 12 amino acids. Germline loops: CDR1 SGHTA, CDR2 FQGNSA. This CDR3 reads CASSPDQGEQFF. Written as DNA, the CDR3 is TGTGCCAGCAGTCCAGACCAGGGAGAGCAGTTCTTC.

This clone has a handful of counts. This chain joins TRBV7-2 and TRBJ2-7; 8 positions agree with TRBD2. Germline CDR1 SGHTA, CDR2 FQGNSA. This CDR3 contains 15 residues. V lost 5 bases and J lost 2; bases outside the gene matches: 8. The CDR3 sequence: CASSLLPGLAYEQYF. The CDR3 nucleotides read TGTGCCAGCAGCCTACTTCCGGGACTAGCCTACGAGCAGTACTTC.

The chain couples TRBV27 to TRBJ2-7, with 11 positions matching TRBD2. In germline, CDR1 is MNHEY, CDR2 SMNVEV (reference sequence). The CDR3 runs to 19 residues. V shed 7 bases and J 0 bases; nucleotides not matched to a gene: 17. CDR3 amino acids: CASKRSSGTSGVSSYEQYF. CDR3 coding DNA: TGTGCCAGCAAAAGAAGCTCGGGGACTAGCGGTGTTAGCTCCTACGAGCAGTACTTC.

In its sample, this clone was seen a few times. The rearrangement links TRBV4-2 to TRBJ1-2; no definite D call. V was pared by 0 bases and J by 6 bases, with 5 bases between. Germline V gene data show CDR1 as LGHNA and CDR2 as YNFKEQ. CDR3 length: 12 residues. In nucleotides, the CDR3 is TGTGCCAGCAGCCAAGATCGGAATGGCTACACCTTC. Amino acid sequence: CASSQDRNGYTF.

The chain links TRBV6-6 to TRBJ1-5; D unresolved. Per the germline V gene, CDR1 is MNHNY and CDR2 is SVGAGI (reference sequence). This CDR3 comprises 13 residues. Trimming left V 2 bases short and J 6 bases short, with 8 bases between. The CDR3 spells CASSYGFAQPQHF. CDR3 nucleotide sequence: TGTGCCAGCAGTTACGGTTTTGCTCAGCCCCAGCATTTT.

This clone has only a few counts. As DNA, the CDR3 is TGTGCCAGCAGCAGCGGGGGACTAGCGGGAGGGAGCTCCTACAATGAGCAGTTCTTC. It codes for CASSSGGLAGGSSYNEQFF. This chain uses TRBV7-9 with TRBJ2-1, with 16 bases aligning to TRBD2. V trimming: 5 bases; J trimming: 0 bases; junction bases outside the gene matches: 7. Germline V CDR1 and CDR2: SEHNR, FQNEAQ (reference sequence). The CDR3 sequence is 19 residues long.

This chain connects TRBV10-3 to TRBJ2-2; D assignment may be TRBD1 or TRBD2 (5 bases each). With 5 bases removed from V and 5 bases from J, the gap between germline ends came to 18 bases. This CDR3 comprises 16 residues. Germline-derived CDR1 and CDR2 are ENHRY and SYGVKD. The DNA for the CDR3 is TGTGCCATCAGTCGCCCCGGGACCGGCGGGACCGGGGAGCTGTTTTTT. Protein product: CAISRPGTGGTGELFF.

There are a few counts of this clone. The chain uses TRBV10-2 and TRBJ2-3, with 9 bases fitting TRBD2. Per germline, CDR1 WSHSY and CDR2 SAAADI. This CDR3 region has 14 residues. The junction had 4 bases not matched to a gene; V was cut back by 5 bases and J by 4 bases. For the CDR3, the DNA is TGCGCCAGCAGTTTGGCGGGAGGGGCAGATACGCAGTATTTT. Translated: CASSLAGGADTQYF.

Many counts were recorded for this clone. This rearrangement joins TRBV6-4 to TRBJ2-7; 8 bases agree with TRBD1. The germline CDR1 and CDR2 sequences are MRHNA and SNTAGT. V shed 10 bases, J shed 5 bases, and the junction held 4 bases outside the gene matches. This CDR3 contains 11 residues. CDR3: CANDRGNEQYF. CDR3 in DNA: TGTGCCAACGACAGGGGTAACGAGCAGTACTTC.

The genes are TRBV7-3 and TRBJ2-2; 7 bases agree with TRBD1. From germline, CDR1 is SGHTA and CDR2 FQGTGA. The CDR3 extends over 15 amino acids. Trimming removed 5 bases from V and 2 bases from J; junction bases left unmatched: 5. This CDR3 reads CASSRGTANTGELFF. The CDR3 coding sequence is TGTGCCAGCAGCCGAGGGACAGCCAACACCGGGGAGCTGTTTTTT.